This entry features one T cell receptor beta chain sequence. No antigen is known for it. Priming with a constant-region primer yielded TCR beta cDNA from 500 ng total RNA. Slightly modified ARM-PCR served as the procedure for the TCR beta libraries. These libraries came from three rounds of nested multiplex PCR. The study ran its first two PCR rounds for approximately 10 cycles each, using TRBV1-TRBV30 forward primers and a C-beta reverse primer. In TCRdb, the multiplex PCR reads were re-called with MiXCR into one record per CDR3 protein. The repertoire has around 79,000 distinct CDR3 sequences, roughly 71% of them found once; the top ten carry approximately 26%. The data are from a study of tumor-infiltrating lymphocytes in primary liver carcinoma. In the study overall: The study included patients who were men and women aged 30 to 69 years. The study, taken as a whole, reports: Tumor-adjacent and tumor-blood pairs shared less of their repertoires than tumor region pairs shared.

The CDR3 length is 15 residues. The germline V and J ends were trimmed by 7 bases and 7 bases, with 22 bases remaining between them. The germline gives CDR1 SGHAT, CDR2 FQNNGV. From roughly 21-30 mg of unsorted bulk tissue, DNA and RNA were co-extracted together. Surgeons treated the primary liver carcinoma of the patients by surgical resection. Chronic HBV infection, which was untreated, was present in the patients. This clonotype was obtained from a middle-aged man with primary liver carcinoma and hepatitis B virus infection. The V and J genes are TRBV11-2 and TRBJ2-5, with D perhaps matching TRBD1 (5 bases). Sample: tumor-adjacent normal liver tissue. CDR3 amino acids: CASNPRSALGVTQYF. The CDR3 nucleotides read TGTGCCAGCAACCCCCGGTCAGCCCTAGGGGTGACCCAGTACTTC.